This T cell receptor beta chain derives from a study of blood T cell repertoires in COVID-19. The CDR3 is made up of 13 amino acids. Germline V gene sequence: CDR1 MDHEN, CDR2 SYDVKM. V was cut by 2 bases and J by 2 bases, with 6 bases left in between. The data were produced by immunoSEQ multiplex PCR, yet TCRdb's version contains in-frame clones alone and is incomplete. Among over 45,000 clones listed, 75% to 90% were seen once. This TCR was sampled from a woman aged 60-75 years with active COVID-19. The sequencing input was peripheral blood. This chain links TRBV28 with TRBJ1-2; no clear D gene. For the CDR3, the DNA is TGTGCCAGCAGTTTAACACAGAACTATGGCTACACCTTC. The encoded protein is CASSLTQNYGYTF.